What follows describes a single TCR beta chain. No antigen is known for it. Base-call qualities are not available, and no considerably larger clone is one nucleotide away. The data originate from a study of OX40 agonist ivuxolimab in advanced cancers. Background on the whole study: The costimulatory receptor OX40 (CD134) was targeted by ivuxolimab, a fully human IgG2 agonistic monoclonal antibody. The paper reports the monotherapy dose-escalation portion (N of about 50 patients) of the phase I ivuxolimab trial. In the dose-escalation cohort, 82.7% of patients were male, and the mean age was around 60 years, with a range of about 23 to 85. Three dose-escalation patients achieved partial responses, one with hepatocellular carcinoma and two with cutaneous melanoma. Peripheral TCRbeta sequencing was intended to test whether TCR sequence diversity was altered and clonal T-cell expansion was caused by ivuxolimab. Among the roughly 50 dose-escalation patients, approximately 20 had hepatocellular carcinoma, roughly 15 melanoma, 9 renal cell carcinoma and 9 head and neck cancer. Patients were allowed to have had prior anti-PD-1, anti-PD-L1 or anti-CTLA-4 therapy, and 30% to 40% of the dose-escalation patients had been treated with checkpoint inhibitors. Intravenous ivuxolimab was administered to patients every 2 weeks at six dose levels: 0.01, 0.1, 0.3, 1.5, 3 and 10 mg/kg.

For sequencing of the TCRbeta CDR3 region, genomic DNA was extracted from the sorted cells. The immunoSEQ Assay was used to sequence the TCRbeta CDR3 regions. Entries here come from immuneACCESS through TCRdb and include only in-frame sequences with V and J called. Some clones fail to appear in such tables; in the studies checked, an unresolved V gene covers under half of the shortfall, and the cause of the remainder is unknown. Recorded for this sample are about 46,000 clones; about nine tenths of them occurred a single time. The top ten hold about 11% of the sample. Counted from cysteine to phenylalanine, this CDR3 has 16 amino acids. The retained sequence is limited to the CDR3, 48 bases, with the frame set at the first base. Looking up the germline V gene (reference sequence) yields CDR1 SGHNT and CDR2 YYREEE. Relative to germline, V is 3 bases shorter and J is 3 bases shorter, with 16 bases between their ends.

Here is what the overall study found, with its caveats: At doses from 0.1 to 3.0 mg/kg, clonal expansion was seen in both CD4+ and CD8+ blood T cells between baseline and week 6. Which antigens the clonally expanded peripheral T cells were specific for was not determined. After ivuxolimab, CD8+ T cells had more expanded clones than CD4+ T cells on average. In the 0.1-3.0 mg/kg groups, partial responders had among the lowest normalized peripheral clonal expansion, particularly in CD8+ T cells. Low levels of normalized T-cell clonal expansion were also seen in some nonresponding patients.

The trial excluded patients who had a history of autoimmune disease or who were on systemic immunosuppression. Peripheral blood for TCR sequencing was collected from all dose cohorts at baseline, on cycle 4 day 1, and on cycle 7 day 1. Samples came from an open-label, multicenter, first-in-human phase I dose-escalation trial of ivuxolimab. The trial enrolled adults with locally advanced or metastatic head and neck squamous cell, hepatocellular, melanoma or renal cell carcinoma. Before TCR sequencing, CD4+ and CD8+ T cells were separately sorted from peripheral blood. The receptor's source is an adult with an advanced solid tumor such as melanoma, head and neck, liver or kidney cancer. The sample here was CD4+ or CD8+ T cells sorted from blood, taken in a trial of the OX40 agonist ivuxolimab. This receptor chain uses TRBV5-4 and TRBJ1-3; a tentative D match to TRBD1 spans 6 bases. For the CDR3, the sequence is CASSYGPGAGGNTIYF. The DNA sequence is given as TGTGCCAGCAGCTACGGACCAGGGGCAGGTGGAAACACCATATATTTT.